This section outlines one T cell receptor (beta chain) sequence together with its context. One entry per CDR3 protein, called by TCRdb with MiXCR from the 5' RACE reads. This table holds 40,000 to 60,000 distinct CDR3 sequences, about 15% found once. The CDR3 spans 18 residues. Germline V gives CDR1 LGHNA, CDR2 YSLEER. V was cut by 2 bases and J by 0 bases, with 14 bases left in between. This sample is part of a study of T cells of healthy individuals. This chain connects TRBV4-3 to TRBJ1-6, with D unclear. This clonotype was sampled from a human donor in good health. The CDR3 nucleotides read TGCGCCAGCAGCCAAAAGCGTGGTCTTAGCTCCTATAATTCACCCCTCCACTTT. This sequence encodes CASSQKRGLSSYNSPLHF.